The 6 T cell receptor beta chains reported below all come from one sample, sequenced in a study of blood T cell repertoires in COVID-19. Sequencing was performed with immunoSEQ multiplex PCR; in TCRdb, only in-frame clones are kept and a portion is missing. The sample lists 350,000 or so clones; 65% to 90% were seen once. Sequencing was performed on PBMCs or T cells enriched from blood (not recorded which). The receptors here all came from a woman in her forties with acute COVID-19.

V and J are TRBV6-6 and TRBJ1-2; D is ambiguous. The V gene's germline CDR1 is MNHNY and CDR2 SVGAGI (reference sequence). The CDR3 spans 15 residues. V was pared by 5 bases and J by 3 bases, with 16 bases between. CDR3 sequence: CASSPTGSWDYGYTF. The CDR3 nucleotides are TGTGCCAGCAGTCCCACCGGGAGTTGGGACTATGGCTACACCTTC.

V usage is TRBV7-2 and J usage is TRBJ1-2; tentatively, D is TRBD1 (6 bases). Per germline, CDR1 SGHTA and CDR2 FQGNSA. Trimming took 2 bases from V and 7 from J, leaving 14 bases between them. The CDR3 loop spans 14 amino acids. The CDR3 is CASSLLKDSGGYTF. The CDR3 region has the DNA TGTGCCAGCAGCTTACTAAAGGACAGTGGTGGCTACACCTTC.

V is TRBV2 and J is TRBJ2-2, with 8 bases lining up with TRBD1. Per the germline V gene, CDR1 is SNHLY and CDR2 is FYNNEI. J was trimmed by 1 base and V by 6 bases; bases with no gene match: 7. The CDR3 has 16 residues. The CDR3 nucleotides read TGTGCCAGCAGGCCGGACAGGGAATTGAACACCGGGGAGCTGTTTTTT. Translation gives CASRPDRELNTGELFF.

The chain employs TRBV10-3 and TRBJ2-2; perhaps TRBD1 as D (6 bases). The CDR3 sequence is 14 residues long. With 3 bases removed from V and 5 bases from J, the gap between germline ends came to 10 bases. CDR1 is ENHRY and CDR2 is SYGVKD in the germline V gene. CDR3 DNA sequence: TGTGCCATCAGTGATGGCAGGGGTACCGGGGAGCTGTTTTTT. Translated: CAISDGRGTGELFF.

In DNA form, the CDR3 reads TGTGCCAGCAGCTTAGAGCTGTGGACCGGGGAGCTGTTTTTT. Its translation is CASSLELWTGELFF. The rearrangement uses TRBV11-1 and TRBJ2-2; no firm D call. V was clipped by 1 base and J by 5 bases, with 8 bases between them. This CDR3 is 14 amino acids long. Germline lookup yields CDR1 SGHAT and CDR2 FQDESV (reference sequence). Together with reference TRBV11-1 and TRBJ2-2, the CDR3 gives the full variable domain: EAEVAQSPRYKITEKSQAVAFWCDPISGHATLYWYRQILGQGPELLVQFQDESVVDDSQLPKDRFSAERLKGVDSTLKIQPAELGDSAMYLCASSLELWTGELFFGEGSRLTVL.

The J gene is TRBJ1-1, the V gene TRBV5-4; 9 nucleotides match TRBD1. V was clipped by 4 bases and J by 2 bases; unmatched bases: 12. The CDR3 is 17 residues long. Germline V lookup: CDR1 SGHNT, CDR2 YYREEE (reference sequence). The CDR3 spells CASSPLGQGSINTEAFF. The CDR3 DNA follows: TGTGCCAGCAGCCCCCTGGGACAGGGATCAATAAACACTGAAGCTTTCTTT.